The T cell receptor beta chain under discussion was sequenced for a study of shared clonotypes between healthy human individuals. Broader study findings: The study's rarefaction showed incomplete sorted-subset sequencing despite large depth.

The table came from immunoSEQ multiplex PCR; TCRdb's copy has only in-frame clones and leaves some out. This table holds some 2.4 million clones, roughly 93% found once. The CDR3 length is 17 residues. V lost 3 bases and J lost 4; bases outside the gene matches: 12. Germline V lookup: CDR1 MNHNS, CDR2 SASEGT. On this clone: Its antigen is not known.

Donors comprised healthy HIV-negative adults lacking recent acute infections or vaccinations. This sequence originates from a man between 18 and 35 years old in good health. Some clones in this sample may be carry-over from other donors' samples. Sample: naive CD4+ T cells from PBMCs. Subset denoted: CD45RA+ positively selected. V is TRBV6-1 and J is TRBJ1-1; TRBD1 matches 9 bases. The CDR3 is CASSEANRGRMGTEAFF. Here the CDR3 DNA reads TGTGCCAGCAGTGAGGCAAACAGGGGGCGTATGGGCACTGAAGCTTTCTTT.